The 14 T cell receptor beta chains below all came from one sample that was sequenced in a study of radiation and T cells in renal cell carcinoma. This sample's time point: blood 2 weeks post-SBRT. The treatment is: 15 Gy SBRT to primary tumor, nephrectomy 4 weeks later. Here immunoSEQ multiplex PCR was the method, and the copy in TCRdb shows in-frame clones only, minus some. The sample shows approximately 120,000 clones, around 80% of them seen only once. The sample here was blood, taken from a patient whose treatment included radiotherapy and nephrectomy. The receptor set was obtained from a man in his fifties with renal cell carcinoma.

This clone showed up just once. The V and J genes are TRBV7-2 and TRBJ2-3; D is unresolved. Germline V gene data show CDR1 as SGHTA and CDR2 as FQGNSA. Trimming cost V 1 base and J 7 bases, with 21 bases left between them. CDR3 length: 17 amino acids. In DNA form, the CDR3 reads TGTGCCAGCAGCTTAGGTTTAGGTACAGCCATATTCTATACGCAGTATTTT. Its translation is CASSLGLGTAIFYTQYF.

The V and J genes are TRBV11-2 and TRBJ2-3; 8 bases are shared with TRBD2. The germline gives CDR1 SGHAT, CDR2 FQNNGV. The CDR3 has 16 amino acids. V was clipped by 4 bases and J by 3 bases; unmatched bases: 9. Written as DNA, the CDR3 is TGTGCCAGCAGCTCCAGACTCAGCGGGGGAACAGATACGCAGTATTTT. Translation: CASSSRLSGGTDTQYF.

The chain joins TRBV9 to TRBJ1-1; D is uncertain. The CDR3 runs 17 residues. Trimming removed 6 bases at V and 3 bases at J, with 24 bases between. The germline CDR1 and CDR2 sequences are SGDLS and YYNGEE. The chain's CDR3 is CASNYLPTDPMDTEAFF. Written as DNA, the CDR3 is TGTGCCAGCAACTACCTTCCGACGGATCCCATGGACACTGAAGCTTTCTTT.

The chain links TRBV30 to TRBJ1-6; 7 bases map to TRBD1. CDR3 length: 13 residues. Germline V gene data show CDR1 as GTSNPN and CDR2 as SVGIG (reference sequence). The junction had 3 bases not matched to a gene; V was cut back by 2 bases and J by 8 bases. This CDR3 is CAWSLTGDSPLHF. CDR3 in DNA: TGTGCCTGGAGTTTAACAGGGGATTCACCCCTCCACTTT.

This chain uses TRBV27 with TRBJ2-7, with TRBD2 as a possible D gene (5 bases). The CDR3 extends over 12 amino acids. The V gene's germline CDR1 is MNHEY and CDR2 SMNVEV (reference sequence). Trimming took off 5 bases at V and 2 bases at J, with 7 bases between the two ends. DNA of the CDR3: TGTGCCAGCAGTCGGGGTGCCTACGAGCAGTACTTC. Protein: CASSRGAYEQYF.

The V and J genes are TRBV5-1 and TRBJ2-3; 11 nucleotides match TRBD1. Per the germline V gene, CDR1 is SGHRS and CDR2 is YFSETQ. Trimming took 0 bases from V and 0 from J; bases not matched to a gene: 3. The CDR3 spans 17 residues. The CDR3 loop is CASSLAGTGGSTDTQYF. In nucleotides, the CDR3 is TGCGCCAGCAGCTTGGCCGGGACAGGGGGTAGCACAGATACGCAGTATTTT.

The genes are TRBV7-8 and TRBJ2-7; the match to TRBD2 covers 14 bases. This CDR3 has 15 residues. V was pared by 4 bases and J by 6 bases, with 5 bases of the junction left unmatched. Per germline, CDR1 SGHVS and CDR2 FQNEAQ. This CDR3 reads CASSWGLAGESEQYF. As DNA, the CDR3 is TGTGCCAGCAGCTGGGGACTAGCGGGAGAGTCCGAGCAGTACTTC.

The chain employs TRBV2 and TRBJ2-1; D not certain. Germline CDR1 SNHLY, CDR2 FYNNEI. Trimming stripped 4 bases from V and 0 bases from J, with 10 bases between. The CDR3 is 15 residues long. This CDR3 reads CASSGGSSSYNEQFF. The CDR3 DNA sequence: TGTGCCAGCAGTGGCGGCAGTAGCTCCTACAATGAGCAGTTCTTC.

The rearrangement links TRBV19 to TRBJ2-7; D possibly corresponds to TRBD1 (6 bases). This CDR3 region has 13 residues. Germline CDR1 is LNHDA and CDR2 is SQIVND (reference sequence). The V and J ends lost 3 bases and 3 bases respectively, with 9 bases between them. The CDR3: CASSIGTNYEQYF. CDR3 DNA sequence: TGTGCCAGTAGTATTGGGACAAACTACGAGCAGTACTTC.

The genes are TRBV4-2 and TRBJ1-2, with D uncertain. Germline assignment: CDR1 LGHNA and CDR2 YNFKEQ. V was pared by 0 bases and J by 8 bases, with 7 bases between. This CDR3 spans 12 amino acids. This chain's CDR3 is CASSQDLGGYTF. In DNA, the CDR3 is TGTGCCAGCAGCCAAGACCTCGGGGGCTACACCTTC.

CDR3 sequence: CASSSTSGGPPDTQYF. As DNA, the CDR3 is TGTGCCAGCAGCTCGACTAGCGGGGGGCCCCCAGATACGCAGTATTTT. The chain joins TRBV7-9 to TRBJ2-3; 13 bases are a match to TRBD2. The CDR3 sequence is 16 residues long. Germline V gene sequence: CDR1 SEHNR, CDR2 FQNEAQ (reference sequence). The V gene end was trimmed by 4 bases and the J gene end by 4 bases; junction bases not matched to a gene: 5.

This sequence joins TRBV7-2 and TRBJ2-1; TRBD2 agrees at 15 bases. Trimming at V came to 0 bases and at J to 5 bases, leaving 5 bases not matched to a gene. The CDR3 contains 18 residues. Germline loops: CDR1 SGHTA, CDR2 FQGNSA. The CDR3 nucleotides are TGTGCCAGCAGCTTAGCGGGGACTAGCGGGGGGCTAGACAATGAGCAGTTCTTC. It encodes CASSLAGTSGGLDNEQFF.

The V call is TRBV2, the J call TRBJ1-2; D is undetermined. Germline lookup yields CDR1 SNHLY and CDR2 FYNNEI. CDR3 length: 11 residues. Between the trimmed V and J ends, which lost 2 bases and 8 bases, there was a span of 6 bases. This CDR3 reads CASSEFGGYTF. The CDR3 nucleotides read TGTGCCAGCAGTGAATTCGGCGGCTACACCTTC.

This chain connects TRBV30 to TRBJ2-1; D is tentatively TRBD1 or TRBD2 (5 bases each). V shed 5 bases and J shed 7 bases, with 9 bases lying between them. Germline V gene lookup returns CDR1 GTSNPN and CDR2 SVGIG (reference sequence). The CDR3 length is 11 residues. DNA of the CDR3: TGTGCCTGGGTGAGGGGTAATGAGCAGTTCTTC. Translated, it gives CAWVRGNEQFF.